This T cell receptor beta chain was captured in a study of Graves' ophthalmopathy and Graves' hyperthyroidism. Study results and limitations: Clonotypes were expanded in thyroid at above 0.001 frequency, and most also appeared in blood.

People with hyperthyroidism were aged 18 to 65 and newly diagnosed, under 2 months' duration. Thyroid ultrasound, orbital computed tomography, TRAb, serum thyroxine and clinical symptoms formed the basis of diagnosis. What supplied the PBMCs was about 10 ml of fresh peripheral blood. Trimming pared 7 bases from V and 5 bases from J, leaving 14 bases between. The CDR3 contains 14 residues. From RNA, the CDR3 regions of TCR beta chains were amplified and sequenced. An initial RT-PCR round employing HTBI primers preceded a second-round multiplex PCR. Via MiXCR, TCRdb re-called the multiplex PCR reads, giving one row per CDR3 protein. The table has some 360,000 distinct CDR3 sequences, approximately 17% seen once. On this clonotype itself: Its antigen is not identified.

The sequencing sample was made of peripheral blood. V usage is TRBV12-3 or TRBV12-4 and J usage is TRBJ2-2; weak D call: TRBD1 (6 bases). This clonotype was sampled from an adult woman with stable Graves' hyperthyroidism. The CDR3 DNA is TGTGCCAGCAAACAGGGCGGCTATACCGGGGAGCTGTTTTTT. It encodes CASKQGGYTGELFF.